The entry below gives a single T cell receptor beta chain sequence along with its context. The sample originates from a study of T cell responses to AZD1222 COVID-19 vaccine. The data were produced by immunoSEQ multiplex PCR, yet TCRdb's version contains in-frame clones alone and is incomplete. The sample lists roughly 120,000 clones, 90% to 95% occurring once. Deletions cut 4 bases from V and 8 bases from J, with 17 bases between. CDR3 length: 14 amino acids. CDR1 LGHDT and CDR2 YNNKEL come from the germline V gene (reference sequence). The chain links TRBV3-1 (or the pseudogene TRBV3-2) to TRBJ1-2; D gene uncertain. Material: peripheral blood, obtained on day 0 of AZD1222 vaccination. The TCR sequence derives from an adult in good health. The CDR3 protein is CASSPHSTERGYTF. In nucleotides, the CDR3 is TGTGCCAGCAGCCCCCACTCGACTGAGCGGGGCTACACCTTC.